The 2 T cell receptor beta chains listed next were all sequenced from one sample in a study of PD-1 and CTLA-4 blockade in melanoma. Profiling relied on immunoSEQ multiplex PCR, and the TCRdb table lists in-frame clones only, not all of them. The table shows fewer than 35,000 clones, with 88% occurring only once. Sequencing used CD8+ T cells from peripheral blood, obtained from a patient given anti-PD-1 treatment. Every receptor here comes from a human donor with melanoma.

The gene calls are TRBV7-2 and TRBJ1-1; no reliable D call. CDR3 size: 12 residues. Germline CDR1 is SGHTA and CDR2 is FQGNSA. Trimming removed 5 bases at V and 3 bases at J, with 7 bases between. The CDR3 DNA reads TGTGCCAGCAGCCTAGGGTACACTGAAGCTTTCTTT. Translating it yields CASSLGYTEAFF.

This sequence joins TRBV9 and TRBJ1-2; 10 bases align to TRBD1. Germline V gene lookup returns CDR1 SGDLS and CDR2 YYNGEE. This CDR3 region has 20 residues. After removal of 2 bases from V and 5 bases from J, the junction contained 21 bases not matched to a gene. The CDR3 loop reads CASSVGTLDRGNRIPYGYTF. The DNA for the CDR3 is TGTGCCAGCAGCGTCGGTACCCTGGACAGGGGGAACCGGATACCTTATGGCTACACCTTC.